The rows below give T cell receptor beta chains drawn from one sample of a study of blood T cell repertoires in COVID-19. Clones were read by immunoSEQ multiplex PCR, and TCRdb kept only the in-frame ones, dropping some. The data contain roughly 130,000 clones, about nine tenths of them seen just once; the ten biggest clones take up 2.5%. The specimen was peripheral blood. The receptors stem from a human donor with COVID-19, enrolled during active disease. The donor label of this sample is uncertain. Each CDR3 is given without its conserved first and last residue.

V gene	J gene	CDR3 protein
TRBV14	TRBJ1-6	ASSPRQDSPLH
TRBV9	TRBJ1-5	ASSDHPGTGPFSNQPQH
TRBV27	TRBJ1-2	ASSGDRVKGYT
TRBV27	TRBJ2-1	ASSLTGSSYNEQF
TRBV29-1	TRBJ1-1	SVGGTVTNTEAF
TRBV4-1	TRBJ2-5	ASSQAWRGGPQETQY
TRBV5-5	TRBJ2-7	ASRKRDRAYEQY
TRBV20-1	TRBJ2-7	SASVGLGSSYEQY
TRBV5-1	TRBJ1-1	ASSYPRESGEAF
TRBV5-4	TRBJ2-7	ASSQTGGGWTYEQY
TRBV13	TRBJ1-1	ASSLARTGLTEAF
TRBV12-3/TRBV12-4	TRBJ1-2	ASSREGGYT
TRBV3-1/TRBV3-2	TRBJ2-1	ASSQAGGRTYNEQF
TRBV6-6	TRBJ1-3	ASSSSQGAFGNTIY
TRBV24-1	TRBJ2-3	ATSDSFPQGSSTDTQY
TRBV7-2	TRBJ1-3	ASSWGTGAIGNTIY
TRBV19	TRBJ1-6	ASRITGAENSPLH
TRBV19	TRBJ1-6	ASSSSYNSPLH
TRBV3-1/TRBV3-2	TRBJ1-4	ASSQVTGFREKLF
TRBV5-1	TRBJ2-5	ASSLNQGAQETQY
TRBV4-2	TRBJ2-7	ASSRGAVSYEQY
TRBV2	TRBJ2-3	ASTRGSQQDTQY
TRBV6-5	TRBJ2-7	ASRTPGQGGYEQY
TRBV4-1	TRBJ2-7	ASSQVFRGTYEQY
TRBV11-2	TRBJ2-7	ASSLEGAGDYEQY
TRBV5-5	TRBJ1-1	ASSLEGQGMKAF
TRBV25-1	TRBJ2-7	ASSGSGNPAYEQY
TRBV7-3	TRBJ1-1	ASSLKGGVWDRAHTEAF
TRBV11-2	TRBJ2-7	ASSPLERQGTHEQY
TRBV5-5	TRBJ1-2	ASSLLPQGGNT
TRBV11-3	TRBJ1-1	ASSLYDRMNTEAF
TRBV5-6	TRBJ2-7	ASSLGYSYEQY
TRBV3-1/TRBV3-2	TRBJ2-7	ASSRAGTSGYEQY
TRBV2	TRBJ1-6	ASSEGTENSPLH
TRBV5-1	TRBJ1-5	ASSSGTGLGPQH
TRBV6-1	TRBJ1-2	ASSEIGWTGAYGYT
TRBV6-2/TRBV6-3	TRBJ2-2	ASSYSTSGRANTGELF